This T cell receptor (beta chain) was observed in a study of control samples from healthy donors and cancer patients. Per germline, CDR1 MGHRA and CDR2 YSYEKL. This CDR3 comprises 15 residues. Trimming removed 0 bases at V and 5 bases at J, with 11 bases between. Assay: immunoSEQ multiplex PCR; the TCRdb copy retains only in-frame clones and omits some. Of over 80,000 clones detected, around four fifths appear once; the ten largest clones hold approximately 19%. This chain joins TRBV4-1 and TRBJ1-5; D gene ambiguous. The TCR originated in a man under 40 in good health. Material for sequencing was blood. The chain's CDR3 is CASSQDRRSHQPQHF. The CDR3 coding sequence is TGCGCCAGCAGCCAAGATCGGCGGTCACATCAGCCCCAGCATTTT.